The next 3 T cell receptor beta chains were all read from a single sample in a study of blood T cell repertoires in COVID-19. TCRdb's copy holds only in-frame clones and misses some; the assay was immunoSEQ multiplex PCR. Of roughly 80,000 clones listed, about 86% are singletons. The sample consisted of peripheral blood. These TCRs come from a man older than 75 with acute or convalescent COVID-19.

The chain has TRBV28 and TRBJ1-2, with D maybe TRBD1 (6 bases). The CDR3 is 13 residues long. Per the germline V gene, CDR1 is MDHEN and CDR2 is SYDVKM. The V end lost 1 base, the J end lost 9 bases, and 12 bases lay between the germline ends. CDR3 DNA sequence: TGTGCCAGCAGTTTATTGGCAGGGGATCGCTACACCTTC. Protein product: CASSLLAGDRYTF.

The chain is built from TRBV7-3 and TRBJ1-1, with D uncertain. The ends were cut back, 0 bases at V and 0 bases at J, with 8 bases in the middle. The CDR3 is 15 residues long. Germline V gives CDR1 SGHTA, CDR2 FQGTGA. The CDR3 nucleotides are TGTGCCAGCAGCTTAACGCGGGAGCTGAACACTGAAGCTTTCTTT. Protein: CASSLTRELNTEAFF.

The chain links TRBV5-6 to TRBJ2-1; 12 bases fit TRBD2. V dropped 0 bases and J dropped 7; count of bases not matched to a gene: 2. CDR1 is SGHDT, CDR2 YYEEEE, per germline. CDR3 length equals 15 residues. The CDR3 nucleotides are TGTGCCAGCAGCTTGGGACTAGCGGGAGTAAATGAGCAGTTCTTC. Translation: CASSLGLAGVNEQFF.